What follows is one TCR beta chain and its context. No antigen is known for it. Deletions cut 4 bases from V and 0 bases from J, with 23 bases between. The CDR3 contains 19 residues. This specimen comes from a study of OX40 agonist ivuxolimab in advanced cancers. Study-level background: Patients in the trial were receiving intravenous ivuxolimab every 2 weeks, at doses of 0.01 to 10 mg/kg. Dose-escalation subjects each had hepatocellular carcinoma, melanoma, renal cell or head and neck cancer.

The repertoire was sequenced with immunoSEQ multiplex PCR; TCRdb's copy has only in-frame clones and lacks some. This table has roughly 23,000 clones, about 75% appearing once. Whole-study findings and limits: Both CD4+ and CD8+ T cell populations in blood had undergone clonal expansion by week 6 at 0.1 to 3.0 mg/kg.

The gene calls are TRBV5-3 and TRBJ1-5; TRBD1 is a possible D gene (5 bases). TRBV5-3 is assigned to the ORF class and has an uncertain function. The receptor was derived from an adult with an advanced solid tumor such as melanoma, head and neck, liver or kidney cancer. The sequences come from CD4+ or CD8+ T cells sorted from blood, collected in a trial of the OX40 agonist ivuxolimab. CDR3 amino acids: CARSQQYARGVYSNQPQHF. Written as DNA, the CDR3 is TGTGCCAGAAGCCAACAATACGCCCGGGGGGTCTATAGCAATCAGCCCCAGCATTTT.